One and the same sample provided the 32 T cell receptor beta chains below, sequenced in a study of cytomegalovirus exposure and HLA in healthy donors. The PCR contained 60 Vbeta and 13 Jbeta primers. Assay used: immunoSEQ multiplex PCR; TCRdb lists only in-frame clones, some missing. In the table there are under 150,000 clones, 70% to 85% of which are singletons. Sequenced: PBMCs. The receptor source for this set is a man aged 45 to 65 in good health and CMV-seronegative.

The V gene is TRBV4-2, the J gene TRBJ2-2, with TRBD2 identical over 8 bases. The J segment lost 6 bases and the V segment lost 0 bases, leaving 9 bases of the junction unmatched. This CDR3 has 17 residues. The germline CDR1 and CDR2 sequences are LGHNA and YNFKEQ. The DNA of the CDR3 is TGTGCCAGCAGCCAAGAAGGTGTTAGCGGGGCCCCCGGGGAGCTGTTTTTT. This gives the protein CASSQEGVSGAPGELFF.

The V call is TRBV7-3, the J call TRBJ2-3, with 11 positions matching TRBD1. This CDR3 contains 15 residues. After removal of 5 bases from V and 6 bases from J, the junction contained 7 bases not matched to a gene. Looked up from germline, CDR1 is SGHTA and CDR2 is FQGTGA. CDR3 coding DNA: TGTGCCAGCAGCCCAAGGACAGGGGGCTTTGATACGCAGTATTTT. It yields the protein CASSPRTGGFDTQYF.

The gene calls are TRBV11-2 and TRBJ2-7; no clear D. The V and J ends lost 0 bases and 0 bases respectively, with 6 bases between them. In germline, CDR1 is SGHAT, CDR2 FQNNGV. The CDR3 is 14 residues long. The chain's CDR3 is CASSLEPISYEQYF. The CDR3 DNA follows: TGTGCCAGCAGCTTAGAACCTATCTCCTACGAGCAGTACTTC.

The chain employs TRBV29-1 and TRBJ1-4; D not certain. V shed 1 base and J shed 7 bases, with 13 bases lying between them. CDR1 and CDR2 (germline): SQVTM, ANQGSEA. The CDR3 totals 14 residues. CDR3 DNA: TGCAGCGTTGAAGGGGGAGAAGAGGGTGAAAAACTGTTTTTT. The encoded protein is CSVEGGEEGEKLFF.

This chain uses TRBV4-2 with TRBJ1-5; tentative D call: TRBD1 (5 bases). This CDR3 has 16 residues. The ends were cut back, 1 base at V and 0 bases at J, with 10 bases in the middle. Per the germline V gene, CDR1 is LGHNA and CDR2 is YNFKEQ. CDR3 nucleotides: TGTGCCAGCAGCCAAGCCCGGGGGAATAGCAATCAGCCCCAGCATTTT. It translates to CASSQARGNSNQPQHF.

The table lists this clone with a count of one. The chain employs TRBV11-3 and TRBJ1-1; D unresolved. The CDR3 has 13 residues. From germline, CDR1 is SGHNT and CDR2 YENEEA. Trimming stripped 1 base from V and 3 bases from J, with 6 bases between. The CDR3 loop is CASSLARYTEAFF. CDR3 sequence (DNA): TGTGCCAGCAGCTTAGCCAGGTACACTGAAGCTTTCTTT.

The CDR3 spells CASSLGTGPPGELFF. CDR3 bases: TGCGCCAGCAGCCTCGGGACAGGACCCCCCGGGGAGCTGTTTTTT. V and J are TRBV5-1 and TRBJ2-2, with 8 bases fitting TRBD1. This CDR3 spans 15 amino acids. Germline V gene data show CDR1 as SGHRS and CDR2 as YFSETQ. Trimming removed 4 bases from V and 6 bases from J; junction bases left unmatched: 8.

This chain joins TRBV6-5 and TRBJ2-3; 8 positions agree with TRBD1. Unmatched junction bases numbered 1, after V lost 0 bases and J lost 2 bases. CDR3 length equals 15 residues. Germline lookup yields CDR1 MNHEY and CDR2 SVGAGI. In nucleotides, the CDR3 is TGTGCCAGCAGTTACTCGACAGGGGTCACAGATACGCAGTATTTT. Protein sequence: CASSYSTGVTDTQYF.

V is TRBV19 and J is TRBJ1-2; 10 nucleotides align to TRBD1. Germline V gene lookup returns CDR1 LNHDA and CDR2 SQIVND (reference sequence). The CDR3 is 15 residues long. The ends lost 3 bases at V and 5 bases at J; junction bases unmatched: 6. DNA for the CDR3: TGTGCCAGTAGTATCGACAGGGGGCGGTCTTATGGCTACACCTTC. Translating it yields CASSIDRGRSYGYTF.

The chain links TRBV4-2 to TRBJ2-1, with D maybe TRBD2 (6 bases). The V and J ends lost 1 base and 2 bases respectively, with 9 bases between them. The CDR3 runs 15 residues. From germline, CDR1 is LGHNA and CDR2 YNFKEQ. The CDR3, as DNA: TGTGCCAGCAGCCAAGCCGGGGGTGCCTACAATGAGCAGTTCTTC. Translation gives CASSQAGGAYNEQFF.

The chain is built from TRBV7-9 and TRBJ1-2; 7 nucleotides match TRBD1. The CDR3 consists of 12 residues. V lost 5 bases, J lost 8 bases, and 5 bases stayed unmatched. CDR1 and CDR2 from the germline V gene are SEHNR and FQNEAQ (reference sequence). The DNA for the CDR3 is TGTGCCAGCAGCCCCACAGGGGTCGGCTACACCTTC. This translates into CASSPTGVGYTF. The full variable domain, rest sourced from reference TRBV7-9 and TRBJ1-2, is DTGVSQNPRHKITKRGQNVTFRCDPISEHNRLYWYRQTLGQGPEFLTYFQNEAQLEKSRLLSDRFSAERPKGSFSTLEIQRTEQGDSAMYLCASSPTGVGYTFGSGTRLTVV.

The rearrangement joins TRBV5-1 to TRBJ2-7; TRBD2 agrees at 7 bases. Germline V gene sequence: CDR1 SGHRS, CDR2 YFSETQ. The J segment lost 5 bases and the V segment lost 1 base, leaving 6 bases of the junction unmatched. The CDR3 spans 14 residues. CDR3 bases: TGCGCCAGCAGCTTGATCCCAGGGAGGGACGAGCAGTACTTC. Translated: CASSLIPGRDEQYF.

V is TRBV12-5 and J is TRBJ2-3; possible D gene TRBD2, 5 bases. CDR1 LGHNT and CDR2 FRNRAP come from the germline V gene. The CDR3 is 16 amino acids. V was cut by 6 bases and J by 6 bases, with 22 bases left in between. Here the CDR3 reads CASGSPRVTSSDTQYF. The CDR3 region has the DNA TGTGCTAGTGGCTCCCCGCGGGTAACCTCCTCGGATACGCAGTATTTT.

This clone was recorded a few times. The V call is TRBV7-2, the J call TRBJ2-3, with TRBD2 matching over 14 bases. Germline loops: CDR1 SGHTA, CDR2 FQGNSA. Unmatched junction bases numbered 11, after V lost 5 bases and J lost 4 bases. CDR3 length: 18 amino acids. In DNA, the CDR3 is TGTGCCAGCAGCCGCCGACTAGCGGGGGGGGGCAGGGCAGATACGCAGTATTTT. Its translation: CASSRRLAGGGRADTQYF.

In its sample, this clone was seen a few times. The CDR3 coding sequence is TGCGCCAGCAGATGGGGGGGTCTTAGCGCAGATACGCAGTATTTT. Translating gives CASRWGGLSADTQYF. V usage is TRBV4-1 and J usage is TRBJ2-3, with TRBD2 matching over 7 bases. Germline loops: CDR1 MGHRA, CDR2 YSYEKL. With 6 bases clipped from V and 4 bases from J, the junction kept 10 bases outside the gene matches. The CDR3 loop spans 15 amino acids.

The chain has TRBV5-1 and TRBJ2-7, with 7 positions matching TRBD1. From germline, CDR1 is SGHRS and CDR2 YFSETQ. The CDR3 loop spans 14 amino acids. J lost 5 bases, V lost 4 bases, and 9 bases had no gene match. CDR3 nucleotides: TGCGCCAGCAGCCGGGACAGCGGTGGCCACGAGCAGTACTTC. Its translation: CASSRDSGGHEQYF.

The V call is TRBV2, the J call TRBJ1-5; D is perhaps TRBD1 (5 bases). Trimming removed 2 bases at V and 4 bases at J, with 9 bases between. Per the germline V gene, CDR1 is SNHLY and CDR2 is FYNNEI. The CDR3 runs 14 residues. The chain's CDR3 is CASSEWGRNQPQHF. The DNA for the CDR3 is TGTGCCAGCAGTGAATGGGGGAGGAATCAGCCCCAGCATTTT. The complete variable domain, with remaining parts taken from reference TRBV2 and TRBJ1-5, reads EPEVTQTPSHQVTQMGQEVILRCVPISNHLYFYWYRQILGQKVEFLVSFYNNEISEKSEIFDDQFSVERPDGSNFTLKIRSTKLEDSAMYFCASSEWGRNQPQHFGDGTRLSIL.

The chain is built from TRBV19 and TRBJ2-1; D is possibly TRBD2 (5 bases). CDR1 is LNHDA and CDR2 is SQIVND in the germline V gene (reference sequence). Deletions cut 3 bases from V and 7 bases from J, with 16 bases between. The CDR3 runs 15 residues. The chain's CDR3 is CASSMRARGSNEQFF. The DNA of the CDR3 is TGTGCCAGTAGTATGAGGGCCCGGGGTTCAAATGAGCAGTTCTTC.

The rearrangement links TRBV5-5 to TRBJ2-2; D is ambiguous. V shed 0 bases and J shed 0 bases, with 3 bases lying between them. Germline CDR1 and CDR2: SGHKS and YYEKEE (reference sequence). The CDR3 consists of 14 residues. The CDR3 DNA reads TGTGCCAGCAGCTTGGCTGCGAACACCGGGGAGCTGTTTTTT. It is translated as CASSLAANTGELFF.

J is TRBJ1-2 and V is TRBV30; D perhaps matches TRBD1 (6 bases). The CDR3 runs to 10 residues. V lost 8 bases and J lost 4, with 8 bases in between. Germline-derived CDR1 and CDR2 are GTSNPN and SVGIG (reference sequence). The CDR3 spells CAGQSYGYTF. In DNA form, the CDR3 reads TGTGCCGGACAGTCCTATGGCTACACCTTC.

The rearrangement joins TRBV4-3 to TRBJ1-2, with 7 bases aligning to TRBD1. CDR3 length: 16 residues. Trimming cost V 2 bases and J 4 bases; bases outside gene matches: 10. Germline loops: CDR1 LGHNA, CDR2 YSLEER. The chain's CDR3 is CASSQNLGQNLYGYTF. CDR3 DNA sequence: TGCGCCAGCAGCCAAAACCTGGGACAGAACCTCTATGGCTACACCTTC.

This clone was seen a handful of times. The chain has TRBV18 and TRBJ1-1; no reliable D call. Trimming took 3 bases from V and 5 from J, leaving 7 bases between them. Germline CDR1 is KGHSH and CDR2 is LQKENI. The CDR3 sequence is 12 residues long. In nucleotides, the CDR3 is TGTGCCAGCTCACCGGTCAGGACTGAAGCTTTCTTT. Translating it yields CASSPVRTEAFF.

This rearrangement joins TRBV4-1 to TRBJ1-3; D is perhaps TRBD1 (5 bases). Germline loops: CDR1 MGHRA, CDR2 YSYEKL. The CDR3 length is 15 residues. Trimming removed 8 bases from V and 0 bases from J, with 14 bases in between. CDR3 residues: CASRIGGGSGNTIYF. In nucleotides, the CDR3 is TGCGCCAGCCGGATTGGGGGGGGCTCTGGAAACACCATATATTTT.

The rearrangement uses TRBV5-1 and TRBJ1-2; 10 bases fit TRBD1. The germline V gene encodes CDR1 SGHRS and CDR2 YFSETQ. The CDR3 runs 15 residues. V gave up 4 bases and J gave up 6 bases; unmatched junction bases: 9. The CDR3 nucleotides read TGCGCCAGCAGCCGTTCGACAGGGGGCGCAAATGGCTACACCTTC. It translates to CASSRSTGGANGYTF.

V usage is TRBV7-8 and J usage is TRBJ2-1, with TRBD2 matching 8 bases. CDR3 length: 15 amino acids. V was pared by 6 bases and J by 4 bases, with 8 bases of the junction left unmatched. The V gene's germline CDR1 is SGHVS and CDR2 FQNEAQ. The CDR3 loop is CASSTRGGGYNEQFF. The CDR3 coding sequence is TGTGCCAGCAGTACCCGGGGCGGGGGGTACAATGAGCAGTTCTTC.

This chain uses TRBV6-1 with TRBJ1-2; no firm D call. Germline CDR1 is MNHNS and CDR2 is SASEGT. The CDR3 runs to 13 residues. The V end was cut by 6 bases, the J end by 4 bases, with 12 bases between. As DNA, the CDR3 is TGTGCCAGCAGGCACCTTCAGGTCTATGGCTACACCTTC. Its translation: CASRHLQVYGYTF.

This clone appeared a few times. The rearrangement links TRBV5-1 to TRBJ2-1; 9 nucleotides line up with TRBD2. The CDR3 extends over 11 amino acids. The germline gives CDR1 SGHRS, CDR2 YFSETQ. With 4 bases clipped from V and 16 bases from J, the junction kept 6 bases outside the gene matches. The CDR3 region has the DNA TGCGCCAGCAGCCGGGGGACTAGCTTTTTCTTC. Translation gives CASSRGTSFFF.

This rearrangement joins TRBV7-3 to TRBJ2-5, with D possibly matching TRBD2 (6 bases). Germline values: CDR1 SGHTA, CDR2 FQGTGA. The CDR3 has 15 amino acids. V lost 1 base and J lost 2, with 11 bases in between. CDR3 in DNA: TGTGCCAGCAGCTTAAGCGCGGGGCCTCAAGAGACCCAGTACTTC. Protein: CASSLSAGPQETQYF.

The chain carries TRBV13 and TRBJ2-7; weak D call: TRBD1 (6 bases). This CDR3 is built from 14 residues. Trimming took off 5 bases at V and 9 bases at J, with 20 bases between the two ends. CDR1 PRHDT and CDR2 FYEKMQ come from the germline V gene (reference sequence). The DNA of the CDR3 is TGTGCCAGCAGCCCAACCGGGACACCCACACCGCAGTACTTC. Translated, it gives CASSPTGTPTPQYF.

This chain links TRBV20-1 with TRBJ2-7; D is unclear. Germline CDR1 DFQATT, CDR2 SNEGSKA (reference sequence). This CDR3 region has 11 residues. Trimming took off 7 bases at V and 0 bases at J, with 7 bases between the two ends. CDR3 nucleotides: TGCAGTGTGGGCAGCTCCTACGAGCAGTACTTC. Translating it yields CSVGSSYEQYF.

This clone has just one count. The CDR3 loop reads CATSRERLSSYEQYF. CDR3 sequence (DNA): TGTGCCACCAGCAGAGAGAGACTGAGCTCCTACGAGCAGTACTTC. This sequence joins TRBV15 and TRBJ2-7; D is unresolved. The CDR3 totals 15 residues. The germline V and J ends were trimmed by 0 bases and 0 bases, with 9 bases remaining between them. Per germline, CDR1 LNHNV and CDR2 YYDKDF (reference sequence).

The rearrangement joins TRBV10-2 to TRBJ1-1; D is perhaps TRBD1 (5 bases). The CDR3 consists of 14 residues. With 7 bases removed from V and 4 bases from J, the gap between germline ends came to 16 bases. Germline values: CDR1 WSHSY, CDR2 SAAADI. The DNA of the CDR3 is TGCGCCAGCACCTCGGGGGGTTTGGGCACTGAAGCTTTCTTT. Amino acids: CASTSGGLGTEAFF.